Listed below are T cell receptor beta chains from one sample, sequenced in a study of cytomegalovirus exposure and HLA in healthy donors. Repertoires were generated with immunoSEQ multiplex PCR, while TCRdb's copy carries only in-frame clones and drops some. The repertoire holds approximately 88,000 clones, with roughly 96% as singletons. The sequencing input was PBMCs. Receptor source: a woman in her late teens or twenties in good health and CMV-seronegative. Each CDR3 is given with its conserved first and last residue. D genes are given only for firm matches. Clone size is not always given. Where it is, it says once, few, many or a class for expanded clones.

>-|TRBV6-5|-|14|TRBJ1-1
CASTWGPTNTEAFF
TGTGCCAGCACCTGGGGGCCGACGAACACTGAAGCTTTCTTT
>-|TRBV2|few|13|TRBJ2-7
CASSGVGSYEQYF
TGTGCCAGCAGTGGAGTTGGCTCCTACGAGCAGTACTTC
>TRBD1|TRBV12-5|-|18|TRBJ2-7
CASGLALPWGQGSYEQYF
TGTGCTAGTGGTTTGGCCCTCCCTTGGGGACAGGGGTCCTACGAGCAGTACTTC
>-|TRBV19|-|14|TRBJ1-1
CASSTRGVPAEAFF
TGTGCCAGTAGTACCAGGGGAGTCCCGGCTGAAGCTTTCTTT
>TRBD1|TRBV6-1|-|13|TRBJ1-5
CASRTGSNQPQHF
TGTGCCAGCAGGACAGGGAGCAATCAGCCCCAGCATTTT
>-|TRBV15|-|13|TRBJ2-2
CATSRGGTGELFF
TGTGCCACCAGCAGGGGGGGCACCGGGGAGCTGTTTTTT
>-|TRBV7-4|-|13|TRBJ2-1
CASSLEGTPKRFF
TGTGCCAGCAGCTTAGAGGGGACTCCTAAGCGGTTCTTC
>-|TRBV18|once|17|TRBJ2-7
CASSRLGWAGNVYEQYF
TGTGCCAGCTCACGCCTCGGCTGGGCGGGAAACGTCTACGAGCAGTACTTC
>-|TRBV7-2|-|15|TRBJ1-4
CASSLVASGNEKLFF
TGTGCCAGCAGCTTAGTTGCTAGCGGTAATGAAAAACTGTTTTTT
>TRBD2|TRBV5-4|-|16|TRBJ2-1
CASSLEGTSGWGEQFF
TGTGCCAGCAGCTTGGAGGGGACTAGCGGGTGGGGTGAGCAGTTCTTC
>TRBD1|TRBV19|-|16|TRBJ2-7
CASSNGQGISSYEQYF
TGTGCCAGTAGTAACGGACAGGGAATTAGCTCCTACGAGCAGTACTTC
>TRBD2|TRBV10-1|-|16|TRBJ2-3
CASNYIAGERTDTQYF
TGCGCCAGCAACTACATAGCGGGAGAAAGAACAGATACGCAGTATTTT
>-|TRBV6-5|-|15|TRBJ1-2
CASNYSPDFVDGYTF
TGTGCCAGCAATTACTCGCCAGATTTCGTCGATGGCTACACCTTC
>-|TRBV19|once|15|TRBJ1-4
CASSIDAGAREKLFF
TGTGCCAGTAGTATAGACGCGGGGGCACGGGAAAAACTGTTTTTT
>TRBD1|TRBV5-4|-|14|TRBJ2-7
CASSRDRGVDEQYF
TGTGCCAGCAGCCGGGACAGGGGTGTCGACGAGCAGTACTTC
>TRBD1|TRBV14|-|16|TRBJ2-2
CASSPEQGGVLRELFF
TGTGCCAGCAGCCCAGAACAGGGGGGAGTGTTGAGGGAGCTGTTTTTT
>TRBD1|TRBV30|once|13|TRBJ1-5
CAWDRAPNQPQHF
TGTGCCTGGGACAGGGCCCCCAATCAGCCCCAGCATTTT
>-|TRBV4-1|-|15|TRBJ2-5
CASSQAIAAQETQYF
TGCGCCAGCAGCCAAGCCATAGCGGCCCAAGAGACCCAGTACTTC
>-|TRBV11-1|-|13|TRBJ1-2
CASSPGRGFGYTF
TGTGCCAGCAGCCCTGGTAGGGGGTTCGGCTACACCTTC
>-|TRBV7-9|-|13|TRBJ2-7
CASSLPPGDEQYF
TGTGCCAGCAGCTTACCACCAGGGGACGAGCAGTACTTC
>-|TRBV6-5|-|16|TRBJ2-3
CASSYSTGPSTDTQYF
TGTGCCAGCAGTTACTCCACAGGACCTAGCACAGATACGCAGTATTTT
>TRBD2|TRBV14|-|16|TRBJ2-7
CASSPLASGGTYEQYF
TGTGCCAGCAGCCCCCTGGCTAGCGGGGGGACCTACGAGCAGTACTTC
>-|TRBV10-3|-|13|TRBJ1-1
CAISESRMSEAFF
TGTGCCATCAGTGAGTCTAGAATGTCAGAAGCTTTCTTT
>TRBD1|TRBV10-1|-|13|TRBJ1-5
CASSETGDQPQHF
TGCGCCAGCAGTGAAACAGGGGATCAGCCCCAGCATTTT
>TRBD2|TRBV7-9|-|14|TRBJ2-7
CASSLGGSIYEQYF
TGTGCCAGCAGCCTGGGCGGGAGTATATACGAGCAGTACTTC
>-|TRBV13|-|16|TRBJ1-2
CASTSLRDIGLYGYTF
TGTGCCAGCACTTCCCTCCGGGACATAGGTCTCTATGGCTACACCTTC
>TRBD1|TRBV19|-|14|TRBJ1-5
CASSRQGMNQPQHF
TGTGCCAGTTCCCGACAGGGGATGAATCAGCCCCAGCATTTT
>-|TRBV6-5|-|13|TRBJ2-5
CASSYQGRETQYF
TGTGCCAGCAGTTACCAGGGTAGGGAGACCCAGTACTTC
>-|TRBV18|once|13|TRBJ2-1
CASSPSGSNEQFF
TGTGCCAGCTCACCATCGGGGTCCAATGAGCAGTTCTTC
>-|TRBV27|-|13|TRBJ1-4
CASSLSLNEKLFF
TGTGCCAGCAGTTTGAGCCTTAATGAAAAACTGTTTTTT
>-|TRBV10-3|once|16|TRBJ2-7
CAISNRNGDSAGEQYF
TGTGCCATCAGCAACCGGAACGGGGACTCAGCTGGCGAGCAGTACTTC
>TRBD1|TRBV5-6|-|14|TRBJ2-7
CASSARQGFYEQYF
TGTGCCAGCAGCGCCAGACAGGGGTTCTACGAGCAGTACTTC
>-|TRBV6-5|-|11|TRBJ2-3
CASRQTDTQYF
TGTGCCAGCAGACAGACAGATACGCAGTATTTT
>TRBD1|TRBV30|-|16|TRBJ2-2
CACRGIGTGGDGELFF
TGTGCCTGCCGTGGGATCGGGACAGGGGGGGACGGGGAGCTGTTTTTT
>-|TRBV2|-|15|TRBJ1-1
CASSGAGGMNTEAFF
TGTGCCAGCAGTGGGGCGGGGGGTATGAACACTGAAGCTTTCTTT
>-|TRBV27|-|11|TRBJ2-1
CASSIGGAQFF
TGTGCCAGCAGTATAGGGGGAGCGCAGTTCTTC
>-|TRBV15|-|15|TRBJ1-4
CATSRAGTRDEKLFF
TGTGCCACCAGCAGAGCCGGGACAAGGGATGAAAAACTGTTTTTT
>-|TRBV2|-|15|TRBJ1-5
CASSEALRGNQPQHF
TGTGCCAGCAGTGAAGCGCTCCGGGGCAATCAGCCCCAGCATTTT
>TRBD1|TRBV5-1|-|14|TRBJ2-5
CASSPGQAKETQYF
TGCGCCAGCAGCCCCGGACAGGCAAAAGAGACCCAGTACTTC
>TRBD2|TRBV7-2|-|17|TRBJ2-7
CASSLYSSGISSYEQYF
TGTGCCAGCAGCTTATATAGTAGCGGGATTTCCTCCTACGAGCAGTACTTC
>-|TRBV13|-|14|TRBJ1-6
CASSFPGHQTPLHF
TGTGCCAGCAGCTTTCCGGGACACCAAACACCCCTCCACTTT
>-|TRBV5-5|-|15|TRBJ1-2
CASSPRPAGSYGYTF
TGTGCCAGCAGCCCAAGGCCGGCGGGCAGCTATGGCTACACCTTC